These 27 T cell receptor beta chains originate from one sample sequenced in a study of CD8+ T cells in alopecia areata. In each case, RNA was isolated and then reverse transcribed into cDNA as the sequencing template. Using immunoSEQ multiplex PCR, the repertoire was profiled, and TCRdb retains in-frame clones only, with some absent. The sample holds about 210,000 clones; approximately 45% are singletons and the top ten take over 2.5%. Sample treatment: oral pan-JAK inhibitor, 5-10 mg twice daily. The specimen comprised CD4+ T cells sorted from blood, sampled at approximately week 37, from a patient treated with tofacitinib. These receptors were taken from a human donor with alopecia areata.

This clone was observed a few times. The V and J genes are TRBV25-1 and TRBJ2-5; D may be TRBD2 (5 bases). The DNA matches TRBJ2-7 better at its end, which makes the J call doubtful. The CDR3 is 15 residues long. Germline V gene sequence: CDR1 MGHDK, CDR2 SYGVNS. For the CDR3, the DNA is TGTGCCAGCAGTGGACCCGAGGGCGGCTCCTACGAGCAGTACTTC. Translating gives CASSGPEGGSYEQYF.

The chain has TRBV11-2 and TRBJ2-1; 11 nucleotides agree with TRBD2. Germline CDR1 SGHAT, CDR2 FQNNGV. CDR3 size: 14 residues. V trimming: 3 bases; J trimming: 5 bases; junction bases outside the gene matches: 0. The CDR3 here is CASSFSGRDNEQFF. The DNA for the CDR3 is TGTGCCAGCAGCTTTAGCGGGAGGGACAATGAGCAGTTCTTC.

The chain recombines TRBV28 with TRBJ2-7, with 7 bases lining up with TRBD1. The V gene's germline CDR1 is MDHEN and CDR2 SYDVKM. The CDR3 consists of 11 residues. CDR3 amino acids: CVTRDSYEQYF. The CDR3 coding sequence is TGTGTCACCCGGGACAGCTACGAGCAGTACTTC.

The rearrangement links TRBV10-3 to TRBJ2-1, with 10 bases identical to TRBD1. CDR1 is ENHRY and CDR2 is SYGVKD in the germline V gene. CDR3 length equals 15 residues. Trimming at V came to 10 bases and at J to 5 bases, leaving 11 bases not matched to a gene. The CDR3 loop reads CATGATDRGNNEQFF. The CDR3 coding sequence is TGTGCCACGGGCGCTACGGACAGGGGGAACAATGAGCAGTTCTTC.

The V and J genes are TRBV7-9 and TRBJ1-5; the D is unclear. The V end lost 0 bases, the J end lost 5 bases, and 8 bases lay between the germline ends. The CDR3 loop spans 14 amino acids. The V gene's germline CDR1 is SEHNR and CDR2 FQNEAQ (reference sequence). The CDR3: CASSLAGSYQPQHF. The CDR3 coding sequence is TGTGCCAGCAGCTTAGCTGGATCCTATCAGCCCCAGCATTTT.

This chain links TRBV6-5 with TRBJ2-3, with D unresolved. The CDR3 runs 15 residues. Trimming took off 2 bases at V and 3 bases at J, with 12 bases between the two ends. The germline CDR1 and CDR2 sequences are MNHEY and SVGAGI. The CDR3 region is CASSYAAGSTDTQYF. CDR3 nucleotides: TGTGCCAGCAGTTACGCGGCAGGTTCTACAGATACGCAGTATTTT.

As DNA, the CDR3 is TGTGCCAGCAGTTCGAACTATGAGCTGTTTTTT. It codes for CASSSNYELFF. This sequence joins TRBV25-1 and TRBJ2-2; D is unclear. Trimming took 5 bases from V and 11 from J, leaving 9 bases between them. Germline V CDR1 and CDR2: MGHDK, SYGVNS. The CDR3 runs to 11 residues.

The J gene is TRBJ1-2, the V gene TRBV10-3; tentative D call: TRBD1 (5 bases). CDR3 size: 17 residues. Trimming removed 4 bases at V and 0 bases at J, with 18 bases between. Germline V CDR1 and CDR2: ENHRY, SYGVKD. CDR3 bases: TGTGCCATCAGTGGGTCTTGGGACCGCTCGGCTAACTATGGCTACACCTTC. Amino acid sequence: CAISGSWDRSANYGYTF.

The chain couples TRBV15 to TRBJ2-7; D gene ambiguous. This CDR3 spans 13 amino acids. Looked up from germline, CDR1 is LNHNV and CDR2 is YYDKDF (reference sequence). Trimming shortened V by 5 bases and J by 7 bases, and 15 bases separated the two germline ends. The CDR3 nucleotides are TGTGCCACCAGCTCCCGGACCAATTGGGAGCAGTACTTC. Translation gives CATSSRTNWEQYF.

The V call is TRBV1, the J call TRBJ2-7. TRBV1 is given as a pseudogene. This CDR3 has 9 residues. The CDR3 nucleotides read TGCACCAGCAGATGGGAGCAGTACTTC. It specifies CTSRWEQYF.

This CDR3 reads CATSRDRQPLNYGYTF. The CDR3 DNA reads as TGTGCCACCAGCAGAGATCGGCAGCCCCTAAACTATGGCTACACCTTC. This rearrangement joins TRBV15 to TRBJ1-2; D not resolved. The CDR3 totals 16 residues. The germline gives CDR1 LNHNV, CDR2 YYDKDF (reference sequence). The V gene lost 0 bases and the J gene lost 2 bases, with 13 bases spanning the gap.

The chain employs TRBV2 and TRBJ1-5; a possible D gene is TRBD1 (6 bases). Germline loops: CDR1 SNHLY, CDR2 FYNNEI. Trimming cost V 6 bases and J 5 bases, with 14 bases left between them. The CDR3 is 14 amino acids. As DNA, the CDR3 is TGTGCCAGCAGCCAAACAGGGAGAGATCAGCCCCAGCATTTT. This translates into CASSQTGRDQPQHF. Based on the CDR3 plus reference TRBV2 and TRBJ1-5, the full variable domain is EPEVTQTPSHQVTQMGQEVILRCVPISNHLYFYWYRQILGQKVEFLVSFYNNEISEKSEIFDDQFSVERPDGSNFTLKIRSTKLEDSAMYFCASSQTGRDQPQHFGDGTRLSIL.

Note on this clone: This could be a read error, since a much larger clone is one nucleotide away. The gene calls are TRBV7-2 and TRBJ2-7; no firm D call. Germline-derived CDR1 and CDR2 are SGHTA and FQGNSA. The CDR3 extends over 11 amino acids. Trimming pared 2 bases from V and 3 bases from J, leaving 2 bases between. CDR3 nucleotides: TGTGCCAGCAGCTTATTCTACGAGCAGTACTTC. It encodes CASSLFYEQYF.

V gene TRBV5-6 combines with J gene TRBJ1-2, with 8 bases lining up with TRBD1. The CDR3 is 14 residues long. J lost 8 bases, V lost 4 bases, and 10 bases had no gene match. Per germline, CDR1 SGHDT and CDR2 YYEEEE. CDR3 in amino acids: CASSDDRGLRGYTF. DNA of the CDR3: TGTGCCAGCAGCGATGACAGGGGCCTCCGAGGCTACACCTTC.

This chain uses TRBV25-1 with TRBJ1-1; maybe TRBD1 (6 bases). V was pared by 5 bases and J by 6 bases, with 16 bases between. Germline-derived CDR1 and CDR2 are MGHDK and SYGVNS. The CDR3 contains 14 residues. CDR3 nucleotides: TGTGCCAGCAGTAACCAACAGGGTGGCCCTGAAGCTTTCTTT. This gives the protein CASSNQQGGPEAFF.

This clone has a handful of counts. This chain connects TRBV29-1 to TRBJ1-2, with D uncertain. The germline V and J ends were trimmed by 3 bases and 4 bases, with 6 bases remaining between them. This CDR3 region has 11 residues. The germline gives CDR1 SQVTM, CDR2 ANQGSEA. DNA for the CDR3: TGCAGCGTTGAGGGGTCCTATGGCTACACCTTC. It codes for CSVEGSYGYTF.

Concerning this clone: Other DNA sequences in this specimen translate into the identical CDR3. The gene calls are TRBV5-1 and TRBJ2-2, with a tentative D call TRBD1 (6 bases). The CDR3 has 14 residues. Germline V lookup: CDR1 SGHRS, CDR2 YFSETQ. V was shortened by 4 bases and J by 1 base, with 8 bases between the two germline ends. CDR3 in amino acids: CASSLQGNTGELFF. The CDR3 bases are TGCGCCAGCAGCCTACAGGGGAACACCGGGGAGCTGTTTTTT.

The chain carries TRBV19 and TRBJ2-1; D tentatively reads TRBD1 or TRBD2 (5 bases each). Between the trimmed V and J ends, which lost 7 bases and 4 bases, there was a span of 17 bases. The CDR3 has 15 amino acids. From germline, CDR1 is LNHDA and CDR2 SQIVND (reference sequence). The CDR3 DNA is TGTGCCAGTACCCTCGGGACGCAAATATACAATGAGCAGTTCTTC. This sequence encodes CASTLGTQIYNEQFF.

CDR3 residues: CASSQDWAGHQPQHF. CDR3 sequence (DNA): TGCGCCAGCAGCCAAGATTGGGCGGGGCACCAGCCCCAGCATTTT. The chain carries TRBV4-3 and TRBJ1-5; the D gene is possibly TRBD1 (5 bases). The ends were cut back, 0 bases at V and 7 bases at J, with 13 bases in the middle. The CDR3 is 15 amino acids. CDR1 and CDR2 (germline): LGHNA, YSLEER.

The genes are TRBV25-1 and TRBJ1-2; 7 bases agree with TRBD1. The germline CDR1 and CDR2 sequences are MGHDK and SYGVNS. V trimming: 4 bases; J trimming: 6 bases; junction bases outside the gene matches: 8. The CDR3 loop spans 14 amino acids. For the CDR3, the DNA is TGTGCCAGCAGTGGCCCAGGACAGGTCAATGGCTACACCTTC. Translated, it gives CASSGPGQVNGYTF.

The J gene is TRBJ2-1, the V gene TRBV15; D remains ambiguous. Deletions cut 1 base from V and 10 bases from J, with 17 bases between. This CDR3 is built from 15 residues. Germline values: CDR1 LNHNV, CDR2 YYDKDF (reference sequence). DNA of the CDR3: TGTGCCACCAGCAGAGGTCGGACCACACAAGGGGAGCAGTTCTTC. This gives the protein CATSRGRTTQGEQFF. Full variable domain (rest looked up from reference TRBV15 and TRBJ2-1): DAMVIQNPRYQVTQFGKPVTLSCSQTLNHNVMYWYQQKSSQAPKLLFHYYDKDFNNEADTPDNFQSRRPNTSFCFLDIRSPGLGDTAMYLCATSRGRTTQGEQFFGPGTRLTVL.

This chain connects TRBV29-1 to TRBJ2-7; 7 bases fit TRBD1. The germline CDR1 and CDR2 sequences are SQVTM and ANQGSEA. V lost 6 bases and J lost 1; bases outside the gene matches: 9. There are 14 residues in the CDR3. This CDR3 reads CSVVQDRVSYEQYF. The CDR3 DNA reads as TGCAGCGTCGTTCAAGACAGGGTTTCCTACGAGCAGTACTTC.

The genes are TRBV27 and TRBJ2-7, with 8 bases aligning to TRBD2. V gave up 5 bases and J gave up 6 bases; unmatched junction bases: 12. The V gene's germline CDR1 is MNHEY and CDR2 SMNVEV (reference sequence). CDR3 size: 15 residues. CDR3 protein: CASSKGTRALLEQYF. The CDR3 DNA reads as TGTGCCAGCAGTAAAGGGACTAGGGCCCTTCTCGAGCAGTACTTC.

V and J are TRBV9 and TRBJ1-3; TRBD1 aligns across 7 bases. The V and J ends lost 0 bases and 0 bases, in that order; junction bases with no gene match: 0. The CDR3 consists of 15 residues. Germline assignment: CDR1 SGDLS and CDR2 YYNGEE. CDR3 DNA sequence: TGTGCCAGCAGCGTAGGGGACAGCTCTGGAAACACCATATATTTT. It encodes CASSVGDSSGNTIYF.

V usage is TRBV30 and J usage is TRBJ1-2; D gene uncertain. Trimming left V 3 bases short and J 1 base short, with 6 bases between. The V gene's germline CDR1 is GTSNPN and CDR2 SVGIG (reference sequence). The CDR3 consists of 12 residues. The CDR3, as DNA: TGTGCCTGGAGCTTCCTTAACTATGGCTACACCTTC. Protein: CAWSFLNYGYTF.

This clone was seen a handful of times. V gene TRBV9 combines with J gene TRBJ2-5, with unresolved D. Trimming shortened V by 5 bases and J by 5 bases, and 10 bases separated the two germline ends. CDR3 length: 12 amino acids. Germline CDR1 reads SGDLS; CDR2 reads YYNGEE. The CDR3 is CASRGPGETQYF. CDR3 in DNA: TGTGCCAGCAGAGGACCCGGGGAGACCCAGTACTTC.

The genes are TRBV28 and TRBJ1-4; tentative D call: TRBD1 (5 bases). Germline V CDR1 and CDR2: MDHEN, SYDVKM. The V end lost 2 bases, the J end lost 2 bases, and 9 bases lay between the germline ends. The CDR3 totals 15 residues. CDR3 sequence (DNA): TGTGCCAGCAGTTTAGGGGGACTTACTAATGAAAAACTGTTTTTT. Its protein product is CASSLGGLTNEKLFF.